This T cell receptor beta chain comes out of a study of T cells in Graves' hyperthyroidism and ophthalmopathy. Study-level findings and limits: The model made its ophthalmopathy prediction, and onset followed a median approximately six months later.

A note on this clonotype: Its antigen remains unknown.

V dropped 3 bases and J dropped 4 bases, with 7 bases sitting between them. This CDR3 contains 13 residues. It was RNA transcripts that yielded the amplified TCR beta CDR3 regions. The HTBI primer set was used in a first-round RT-PCR of the TCR CDR3. Using its own MiXCR run on the multiplex PCR reads, TCRdb lists one record per CDR3 protein. This repertoire shows about 580,000 distinct CDR3 sequences, around 14% found once; its top ten account for around 5.4%. Reasons for excluding patients were uncontrolled infection, other autoimmune disease, pregnancy or lactation. The study based diagnoses on clinical symptoms, serum thyroxine and TRAb, thyroid ultrasound and orbital computed tomography. Fresh peripheral blood, 10 ml, yielded the PBMCs.

This clonotype originated in a woman younger than 45 with Graves' hyperthyroidism that later progressed to Graves' ophthalmopathy. The V call is TRBV12-3 or TRBV12-4, the J call TRBJ1-5; D uncertain. Sequenced material: blood. CDR3 sequence (DNA): TGTGCCAGCAGTTTCAACTTTAATCAGCCCCAGCATTTT. This translates into CASSFNFNQPQHF.